The following is a T cell receptor (beta chain) sequence with its context. The data stem from a study of control samples from healthy donors and cancer patients. The data were produced by immunoSEQ multiplex PCR, yet TCRdb's version contains in-frame clones alone and is incomplete. The table has 150,000 to 180,000 clones, approximately 96% seen once; the top ten hold about 5%. Sequenced sample: blood. This receptor was taken from a man between 35 and 55 years old in good health.

The CDR3 protein is CASSVGIGDRGENTEAFF. Written as DNA, the CDR3 is TGTGCCAGCAGCGTAGGTATAGGGGACAGGGGGGAGAACACTGAAGCTTTCTTT. V usage is TRBV9 and J usage is TRBJ1-1, with 11 bases aligning to TRBD1. V was pared by 0 bases and J by 1 base, with 8 bases of the junction left unmatched. Germline lookup yields CDR1 SGDLS and CDR2 YYNGEE. The CDR3 extends over 18 amino acids.